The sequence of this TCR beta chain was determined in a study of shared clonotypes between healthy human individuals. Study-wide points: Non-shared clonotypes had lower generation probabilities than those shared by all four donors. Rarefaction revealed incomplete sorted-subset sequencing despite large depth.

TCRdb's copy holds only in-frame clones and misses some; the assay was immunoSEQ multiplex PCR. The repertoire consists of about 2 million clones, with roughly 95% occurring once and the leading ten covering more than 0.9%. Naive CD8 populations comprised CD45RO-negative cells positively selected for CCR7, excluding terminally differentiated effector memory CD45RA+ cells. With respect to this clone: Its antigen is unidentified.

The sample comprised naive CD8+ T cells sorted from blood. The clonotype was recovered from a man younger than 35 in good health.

CDR3 DNA: TGCGCCAGCAGCCAGGACAGGGTCTCTGGAAACACCATATATTTT. It yields the protein CASSQDRVSGNTIYF. The chain employs TRBV4-3 and TRBJ1-3; 8 positions match TRBD1. Germline values: CDR1 LGHNA, CDR2 YSLEER. This CDR3 spans 15 amino acids. V shed 3 bases, J shed 0 bases, and the junction held 1 base outside the gene matches.